The 5 T cell receptor beta chains in this list originate from one sample, sequenced in a study of radiotherapy plus CTLA-4 blockade in lung cancer. Produced via immunoSEQ multiplex PCR; TCRdb's table is partial and in-frame only. The sample consists of over 80,000 clones, around 87% of them appearing once. This specimen was peripheral blood, taken from a patient treated with radiotherapy plus ipilimumab. These receptor sequences come from a human donor with non-small cell lung cancer that progressed on radiotherapy plus ipilimumab.

The chain joins TRBV5-1 to TRBJ2-7; the D call may be TRBD1 or TRBD2 (6 bases each). Germline lookup yields CDR1 SGHRS and CDR2 YFSETQ. V lost 4 bases and J lost 2, with 22 bases in between. The CDR3 is 17 residues long. The CDR3 spells CASSPGTLDYSTYEQYF. Here the CDR3 DNA reads TGCGCCAGCAGCCCCGGGACATTGGACTACTCAACCTACGAGCAGTACTTC.

V usage is TRBV27 and J usage is TRBJ1-4; D may be TRBD1 (6 bases). The CDR3 runs 14 residues. V was trimmed by 0 bases and J by 9 bases, leaving 11 bases between them. Germline V gene sequence: CDR1 MNHEY, CDR2 SMNVEV (reference sequence). The CDR3, as DNA: TGTGCCAGCAGTTTATCCGGGGGCTTGCAAAAACTGTTTTTT. Translated, it gives CASSLSGGLQKLFF.

This chain joins TRBV2 and TRBJ1-3; possible D gene TRBD1, 6 bases. With 7 bases removed from V and 2 bases from J, the gap between germline ends came to 18 bases. CDR1 SNHLY and CDR2 FYNNEI come from the germline V gene. The CDR3 is 16 residues long. CDR3: CASTAMGAGPGNTIYF. CDR3 bases: TGTGCCAGCACCGCGATGGGGGCAGGGCCTGGAAACACCATATATTTT.

The chain employs TRBV6-5 and TRBJ2-3; TRBD2 might be the D (5 bases). With 5 bases removed from V and 7 bases from J, the gap between germline ends came to 16 bases. Germline loops: CDR1 MNHEY, CDR2 SVGAGI. CDR3 length equals 14 residues. CDR3 in amino acids: CASSEEGRHHTQYF. In nucleotides, the CDR3 is TGTGCCAGCAGTGAAGAGGGCAGGCATCATACGCAGTATTTT.

CDR3: CASSFTGTAHTDTQYF. In nucleotides, the CDR3 is TGTGCCAGCAGCTTCACCGGGACAGCCCACACAGATACGCAGTATTTT. The J gene is TRBJ2-3, the V gene TRBV13, with 7 bases lining up with TRBD1. Germline-derived CDR1 and CDR2 are PRHDT and FYEKMQ (reference sequence). CDR3 length: 16 amino acids. Losses at the gene ends were 3 bases for V and 2 bases for J; bases not matched to a gene: 8.